A selection of T cell receptor beta chains follows, all from one sample in a study of blood T cell repertoires in COVID-19. Data came from immunoSEQ multiplex PCR; TCRdb stores just in-frame clones and leaves some out. This sample has 60,000 to 85,000 clones; approximately 79% occur once, and the top ten carry 6.3%. Source material: peripheral blood. Receptors were obtained from a woman aged 55-69 years with acute or convalescent COVID-19. Both conserved end residues are part of each CDR3. D genes are given only for firm matches. Clone size is not always given. Where it is, it says once, few, many or a class for expanded clones.

-	TRBV28	-	TRBJ1-2	TGTGCCAGCAGTCTCAGGGATGGTGGCTACACCTTC	CASSLRDGGYTF
-	TRBV19	-	TRBJ1-2	TGTGCCAGTACCCGATCTGCACGGGGGAACTATGGCTACACCTTC	CASTRSARGNYGYTF
-	TRBV3-1/TRBV3-2	-	TRBJ1-5	TGTGCCAGCAGCCTTGGACAGTACGGGAAGCCCCAGCATTTT	CASSLGQYGKPQHF
few	TRBV7-9	TRBD1	TRBJ2-1	TGTGCCAGCAGTATACCCAGGTCCGGACAGGTTAGGTACAATGAGCAGTTCTTC	CASSIPRSGQVRYNEQFF
few	TRBV9	-	TRBJ2-7	TGTGCCAGCAGCGTAGACCTCGGCGGATCCGAGCAGTACTTC	CASSVDLGGSEQYF
-	TRBV5-5	TRBD1	TRBJ2-7	TGTGCCAGCAGCGAGACAGGGGTTTCCTACGAGCAGTACTTC	CASSETGVSYEQYF
-	TRBV10-3	TRBD1	TRBJ1-5	TGTGCCGCTCGGGACAGTTTAAGCAATCAGCCCCAGCATTTT	CAARDSLSNQPQHF
-	TRBV6-1	-	TRBJ1-1	TGTGCCAGCAGTGAAGGGACAGCCTACCAGAGCACTGAAGCTTTCTTT	CASSEGTAYQSTEAFF
-	TRBV19	TRBD2	TRBJ2-1	TGTGCCAGTAAGAAGCGGGGGGGTCGAGGGGCCGAGTGGGAGCAGTTCTTC	CASKKRGGRGAEWEQFF
-	TRBV19	-	TRBJ2-2	TGTGCCAGTAGTTACCAGGGGTCCGGGGAGCTGTTTTTT	CASSYQGSGELFF
-	TRBV5-4	TRBD2	TRBJ2-3	TGTGCCAGCAGCTTGTGGGCTAGCGGGGTCACAGATACGCAGTATTTT	CASSLWASGVTDTQYF
-	TRBV9	-	TRBJ2-3	TGTGCCAGCAGCGCCCTGGGCGGGCCCACAGATACGCAGTATTTT	CASSALGGPTDTQYF
-	TRBV10-1	TRBD1	TRBJ2-7	TGCGCCAGCAGCCGAGGACAGGGGGCCTCTGTCGAGCAGTACTTC	CASSRGQGASVEQYF
-	TRBV24-1	-	TRBJ2-1	TGTGCCACCAGTGATCCACCCAGCGGACGAGATGAGCAGTTCTTC	CATSDPPSGRDEQFF
-	TRBV9	TRBD2	TRBJ2-1	TGTGCCAGCAGCGTTAGCGGGACCTACAATGAGCAGTTCTTC	CASSVSGTYNEQFF
few	TRBV7-9	-	TRBJ1-6	TGTGCCAGCAGCTTTGGAGGCGGGTATAATTCACCCCTCCACTTT	CASSFGGGYNSPLHF
few	TRBV7-6	-	TRBJ2-7	TGTGCCAGCAGCTTAGAAGGGGTCGAGCAGTACTTC	CASSLEGVEQYF
few	TRBV28	TRBD2	TRBJ2-3	TGTGCCAGCAGTTTGGCCGCTGGGTTACTAGCGGGCACAGATACGCAGTATTTT	CASSLAAGLLAGTDTQYF
few	TRBV4-1	TRBD1	TRBJ1-4	TGCGCCAGCAGCCAAACACGACAGGGGGTTGAATTTGAAAAACTGTTTTTT	CASSQTRQGVEFEKLFF
-	TRBV4-1	-	TRBJ1-1	TGCGCCAGCAGCCAAGATCCGGAGCGAACACTTGCGACTTTCTTT	CASSQDPERTLATFF
few	TRBV6-4	-	TRBJ1-1	TGTGCCAGCAGGATGACAGGCCCGAACACTGAAGCTTTCTTT	CASRMTGPNTEAFF
-	TRBV7-9	-	TRBJ2-1	TGTGCCAGCAGCTTGACTCTCCAATCCTACAATGAGCAGTTCTTC	CASSLTLQSYNEQFF
once	TRBV7-8	TRBD2	TRBJ2-2	TGTGCCAGCAGCTTCATTATCACTAGCGGGGGGGCCACCGGGGAGCTGTTTTTT	CASSFIITSGGATGELFF
many	TRBV25-1	-	TRBJ1-2	TGTGCCAGCAGTGCCGGTTATGGCTACACCTTC	CASSAGYGYTF
-	TRBV7-3	TRBD2	TRBJ2-3	TGTGCCAGCAGCTTCGACGGGGGGGCTGGAGATACGCAGTATTTT	CASSFDGGAGDTQYF
-	TRBV2	TRBD1	TRBJ1-6	TGTGCCAGAGGCCCGGGACAGAATTCACCCCTCCACTTT	CARGPGQNSPLHF
-	TRBV7-9	TRBD1	TRBJ2-7	TGTGCCAGCGGTCTATCCGACAGGGCTTACGAGCAGTACTTC	CASGLSDRAYEQYF
few	TRBV20-1	-	TRBJ1-2	TGCAGTCCCGGGGGTGACTATGGCTACACCTTC	CSPGGDYGYTF
-	TRBV4-2	TRBD1	TRBJ1-1	TGTGCCAGCAGCCAAGGGGGGACAGGGGCCTTGGAAGCTTTCTTT	CASSQGGTGALEAFF
-	TRBV28	-	TRBJ1-1	TGTGCCAGCAGTTTGAGCCTGAACACTGAAGCTTTCTTT	CASSLSLNTEAFF
-	TRBV7-6	TRBD1	TRBJ2-7	TGTGCCAGCAGCTTAGCGGGGACAGGGGCTGGGGAGCAGTACTTC	CASSLAGTGAGEQYF
-	TRBV9	-	TRBJ1-2	TGTGCCAGCAGCGTAGCTTTTCAGGGCGTGGAAGGCTACACCTTC	CASSVAFQGVEGYTF
-	TRBV6-5	-	TRBJ2-6	TGTGCCACCCAATCTGGGGCCAACGTCCTGACTTTC	CATQSGANVLTF
-	TRBV28	-	TRBJ2-4	TGTGCCAGCAGTTTGATATTGGGGCCTCAATACTTC	CASSLILGPQYF
-	TRBV6-5	-	TRBJ2-1	TGTGCCAGCAGTTACTCGATGGAGAGCTCCTACAATGAGCAGTTCTTC	CASSYSMESSYNEQFF
few	TRBV3-1/TRBV3-2	TRBD1	TRBJ1-3	TGTGCCAGCAGTTCGACAGGGTTGGGATGGGCTGGAAACACCATATATTTT	CASSSTGLGWAGNTIYF
-	TRBV7-2	TRBD2	TRBJ2-5	TGTGCCAGCAGCCCCGGACTAGCGGGGGGGCTAGAGACCCAGTACTTC	CASSPGLAGGLETQYF
few	TRBV2	-	TRBJ1-1	TGTGCCAGCAGTGAGGAGAACTTCGAGAACACTGAAGCTTTCTTT	CASSEENFENTEAFF
once	TRBV7-9	TRBD1	TRBJ2-3	TGTGCCAGCAGCCCGGACAGGGTAATAGATACGCAGTATTTT	CASSPDRVIDTQYF
-	TRBV20-1	TRBD1	TRBJ2-7	TGCAGTGCTAGTGGCGCGGACAGGGGGCTTGGCTACGAGCAGTACTTC	CSASGADRGLGYEQYF
once	TRBV6-5	-	TRBJ1-4	TGTGCCAGCAGTCGGACATCAACTAATGAAAAACTGTTTTTT	CASSRTSTNEKLFF
-	TRBV6-6	-	TRBJ2-7	TGTGCCAGCAGTTACTCACCGGGACACGGCGAGCAGTACTTC	CASSYSPGHGEQYF
-	TRBV2	-	TRBJ2-1	TGTGCCAGCAGTGAAAATCCTAGCACCTACAATGAGCAGTTCTTC	CASSENPSTYNEQFF
-	TRBV7-3	TRBD2	TRBJ2-1	TGTGCCAGCAGCTTAGAGCGGGGGGGCCTACATGAGCAGTTCTTC	CASSLERGGLHEQFF